A single sample is the source of the 14 T cell receptor beta chains below, sequenced in a study of control samples from healthy donors and cancer patients (TCRdb year 2020). Receptor amplification or capture employed the immunoSEQ multiplex PCR assay. What TCRdb holds here is the immuneACCESS table cut down to in-frame rearrangements. Part of the clones is not present; checked against another copy, under half of the missing clones reflect an unresolved V gene, and the others are unexplained. The sample table holds 120,000 to 150,000 clones, of which around 86% were seen once. Together, the top ten hold 4.9% of the sample. The sequencing sample was made of blood. These TCRs come from a man aged 30-40 years in good health.

The gene calls are TRBV27 and TRBJ1-6, with D possibly being TRBD1 (6 bases). The CDR3 length is 13 residues. The V end lost 4 bases, the J end lost 8 bases, and 9 bases lay between the germline ends. The germline gives CDR1 MNHEY, CDR2 SMNVEV (reference sequence). The CDR3 DNA sequence: TGTGCCAGCAGTTACAGGGATGATTCACCCCTCCACTTT. It yields the protein CASSYRDDSPLHF.

The chain couples TRBV4-3 to TRBJ1-3, with unresolved D. Germline V gene data show CDR1 as LGHNA and CDR2 as YSLEER. This CDR3 has 15 amino acids. Trimming shortened V by 0 bases and J by 7 bases, and 13 bases separated the two germline ends. The CDR3 here is CASSQDVATRNTIYF. In DNA, the CDR3 is TGCGCCAGCAGCCAAGATGTGGCTACCAGGAACACCATATATTTT.

The chain has TRBV12-5 and TRBJ1-1; TRBD1 matches 9 bases. V trimming: 2 bases; J trimming: 0 bases; junction bases outside the gene matches: 10. Germline values: CDR1 LGHNT, CDR2 FRNRAP. This CDR3 contains 18 residues. The CDR3 region is CASGLTRTGEEVNTEAFF. The DNA of the CDR3 is TGTGCTAGTGGTTTGACCCGGACAGGGGAGGAGGTGAACACTGAAGCTTTCTTT. The variable domain in full, with the rest retrieved from reference TRBV12-5 and TRBJ1-1, is DARVTQTPRHKVTEMGQEVTMRCQPILGHNTVFWYRQTMMQGLELLAYFRNRAPLDDSGMPKDRFSAEMPDATLATLKIQPSEPRDSAVYFCASGLTRTGEEVNTEAFFGQGTRLTVV.

J is TRBJ1-1 and V is TRBV6-5; D gene uncertain. The CDR3 length is 15 residues. V lost 6 bases and J lost 0, with 14 bases in between. From germline, CDR1 is MNHEY and CDR2 SVGAGI. The CDR3 DNA is TGTGCCAGCAGGAGGGTTGGGTATATGAACACTGAAGCTTTCTTT. It encodes CASRRVGYMNTEAFF.

This clone has a single count. V usage is TRBV2 and J usage is TRBJ1-6; D is ambiguous. Germline CDR1 SNHLY, CDR2 FYNNEI. CDR3 length: 12 amino acids. V was pared by 11 bases and J by 8 bases, with 13 bases between. The CDR3, as DNA: TGTGCCGCATTTAGCGCCGATTCACCCCTCCACTTT. Its protein product is CAAFSADSPLHF.

The rearrangement joins TRBV7-3 to TRBJ2-3; D ambiguous. Trimming cost V 5 bases and J 0 bases, with 6 bases left between them. Germline V gene data show CDR1 as SGHTA and CDR2 as FQGTGA. This CDR3 spans 13 amino acids. CDR3: CASSQASTDTQYF. In DNA, the CDR3 is TGTGCCAGCAGCCAAGCTAGCACAGATACGCAGTATTTT.

V is TRBV6-2 or TRBV6-3 and J is TRBJ1-5; 7 positions agree with TRBD1. The CDR3 has 15 amino acids. The germline gives CDR1 MNHEY, CDR2 SVGEGT. Trimming removed 4 bases from V and 2 bases from J; junction bases left unmatched: 5. The CDR3 sequence: CASSFLGTGNQPQHF. The CDR3 nucleotides read TGTGCCAGCAGTTTCCTGGGGACAGGCAATCAGCCCCAGCATTTT.

This clone was seen more than once but under ten times. This chain uses TRBV28 with TRBJ1-5; 7 bases match TRBD1. Trimming at V came to 9 bases and at J to 7 bases, leaving 12 bases not matched to a gene. This CDR3 is 14 amino acids long. Germline V CDR1 and CDR2: MDHEN, SYDVKM. CDR3 residues: CASQPDRVGQPQHF. In nucleotides, the CDR3 is TGTGCCAGTCAACCTGACAGGGTTGGCCAGCCCCAGCATTTT.

V and J are TRBV9 and TRBJ2-7; 9 bases align to TRBD1. V shed 3 bases, J shed 2 bases, and the junction held 9 bases outside the gene matches. The CDR3 has 16 amino acids. The germline CDR1 and CDR2 sequences are SGDLS and YYNGEE. CDR3 nucleotides: TGTGCCAGCAGCGGGGGGGACAGGGTAAAACCCTACGAGCAGTACTTC. Translated, it gives CASSGGDRVKPYEQYF.

The chain couples TRBV2 to TRBJ1-3, with no clear D. Germline CDR1 SNHLY, CDR2 FYNNEI. The CDR3 has 15 amino acids. V was clipped by 3 bases and J by 1 base, with 10 bases between them. CDR3 sequence reads: CASSEQALSGNTIYF. CDR3 nucleotides: TGTGCCAGCAGTGAGCAGGCCCTATCTGGAAACACCATATATTTT.

The chain recombines TRBV18 with TRBJ1-4; tentative D call: TRBD1 (5 bases). Germline lookup yields CDR1 KGHSH and CDR2 LQKENI. CDR3 length: 15 residues. V lost 0 bases and J lost 4, with 9 bases in between. The CDR3, as DNA: TGTGCCAGCTCACCACCTGCGGGGGTTAATGAAAAACTGTTTTTT. This gives the protein CASSPPAGVNEKLFF.

The chain joins TRBV2 to TRBJ1-6, with D uncertain. CDR3 size: 16 residues. CDR1 and CDR2 (germline): SNHLY, FYNNEI. V lost 3 bases and J lost 5, with 14 bases in between. The CDR3 loop reads CASSDYGVGNNSPLHF. The CDR3 coding sequence is TGTGCCAGCAGTGATTATGGGGTGGGGAATAATTCACCCCTCCACTTT.

The chain employs TRBV12-5 and TRBJ2-1; tentatively, D is TRBD1 (5 bases). The CDR3 spans 15 residues. Germline V gives CDR1 LGHNT, CDR2 FRNRAP. The V and J ends lost 1 base and 6 bases respectively, with 13 bases between them. CDR3: CASGLGQIYFNEQFF. The CDR3 nucleotides read TGTGCTAGTGGTTTGGGACAGATTTACTTCAATGAGCAGTTCTTC.

CDR3 protein: CARLYRGHEQYF. DNA of the CDR3: TGTGCCAGGTTATACAGGGGGCACGAGCAGTACTTC. This chain uses TRBV6-5 with TRBJ2-7, with 9 bases identical to TRBD1. This CDR3 is 12 amino acids long. Per germline, CDR1 MNHEY and CDR2 SVGAGI. V gave up 9 bases and J gave up 5 bases; unmatched junction bases: 5.